Sequencing of this T cell receptor beta chain was carried out in a study of cytomegalovirus exposure and HLA in healthy donors. Study conclusions and caveats: Available immune exposure information covered CMV serostatus only. Cytomegalovirus association was assigned to about 150 TCR beta chains. A later analysis found most CMV-associated TCR beta chains apparently HLA-restricted.

This clone was seen more than once but under ten times. What it binds is unknown. The CDR3 has 13 amino acids. Germline CDR1 is SGHAT and CDR2 is FQNNGV. The germline V and J ends were trimmed by 4 bases and 6 bases, with 12 bases remaining between them. As for the donors, each was a healthy bone marrow donor. PCR used 60 Vbeta primers and 13 Jbeta primers. The data were produced by immunoSEQ multiplex PCR, yet TCRdb's version contains in-frame clones alone and is incomplete. This table holds approximately 180,000 clones, approximately 79% found once. The rearrangement joins TRBV11-2 to TRBJ1-1, with D unresolved. This TCR came from a middle-aged man in good health and CMV-seropositive. Sequencing was carried out using PBMCs. CDR3 residues: CASSSLQFSEAFF. The CDR3, as DNA: TGTGCCAGCAGCTCCCTACAGTTCTCTGAAGCTTTCTTT.